The 29 T cell receptor beta chains below come from one sample, sequenced in a study of cytomegalovirus exposure and HLA in healthy donors. PCR employed 60 Vbeta and 13 Jbeta primers. Sequenced by immunoSEQ multiplex PCR; TCRdb stores in-frame clones only, minus some. This repertoire shows under 200,000 clones, about 65% found once; its top ten account for roughly 4.1%. Sequenced input: PBMCs. The receptors were sampled from a woman aged 18-29 years in good health and CMV-seropositive.

The chain is built from TRBV10-3 and TRBJ2-1, with TRBD1 matching over 10 bases. V trimming: 4 bases; J trimming: 3 bases; junction bases outside the gene matches: 12. The CDR3 covers 18 residues. CDR1 is ENHRY and CDR2 is SYGVKD in the germline V gene. The CDR3 spells CAISVKAQTGGNYNEQFF. In DNA form, the CDR3 reads TGTGCCATCAGTGTAAAAGCCCAGACAGGGGGCAACTACAATGAGCAGTTCTTC.

The chain uses TRBV7-9 and TRBJ2-3; 7 bases align to TRBD2. CDR3 length equals 14 residues. Unmatched junction bases numbered 9, after V lost 5 bases and J lost 7 bases. Germline-derived CDR1 and CDR2 are SEHNR and FQNEAQ (reference sequence). The CDR3 sequence: CASSLSGEANTQYF. CDR3 DNA sequence: TGTGCCAGCAGCCTCAGCGGGGAGGCCAATACGCAGTATTTT.

V and J are TRBV19 and TRBJ1-5; D uncertain. V lost 1 base to trimming and J lost 6 bases, with 10 bases between them. Germline CDR1 LNHDA, CDR2 SQIVND (reference sequence). There are 14 residues in the CDR3. This CDR3 reads CASSIVTGSQPQHF. The CDR3 DNA follows: TGTGCCAGTAGTATAGTAACGGGAAGTCAGCCCCAGCATTTT.

This chain connects TRBV11-3 to TRBJ2-1, with 7 bases lining up with TRBD2. V gave up 0 bases and J gave up 10 bases; unmatched junction bases: 12. The length of the CDR3 is 16 residues. Germline V lookup: CDR1 SGHNT, CDR2 YENEEA. This CDR3 reads CASSLEGLAARTEQFF. The DNA of the CDR3 is TGTGCCAGCAGCTTAGAAGGGCTAGCGGCTCGAACAGAGCAGTTCTTC.

This clone has a handful of counts. Different DNA sequences within this sample yield the same CDR3. The V and J genes are TRBV5-1 and TRBJ2-4; 9 bases align to TRBD1. CDR3 length equals 15 residues. V lost 0 bases to trimming and J lost 6 bases; unmatched junction nucleotides: 4. Germline V gene lookup returns CDR1 SGHRS and CDR2 YFSETQ. CDR3 loop: CASSLGGTGTNIQYF. DNA for the CDR3: TGCGCCAGCAGCTTGGGGGGGACAGGGACAAACATTCAGTACTTC.

This rearrangement joins TRBV28 to TRBJ1-1, with D tentatively TRBD1 (5 bases). Germline V lookup: CDR1 MDHEN, CDR2 SYDVKM. Deletions cut 5 bases from V and 5 bases from J, with 12 bases between. The length of the CDR3 is 13 residues. In DNA form, the CDR3 reads TGTGCCAGCAGTCCCCCCGGGGGAACTGAAGCTTTCTTT. Protein sequence: CASSPPGGTEAFF.

V gene TRBV4-1 combines with J gene TRBJ2-1; 7 nucleotides line up with TRBD2. The CDR3 totals 15 residues. CDR1 is MGHRA and CDR2 is YSYEKL in the germline V gene. The V segment lost 4 bases and the J segment 9 bases; nucleotides outside the gene matches: 12. CDR3 nucleotides: TGCGCCAGCAGCCCCATCTCCGGGGACTACGGTGAGCAGTTCTTC. It yields the protein CASSPISGDYGEQFF.

V gene TRBV7-9 combines with J gene TRBJ2-5; 7 bases fit TRBD1. V gave up 5 bases and J gave up 1 base; unmatched junction bases: 7. CDR1 and CDR2 from the germline V gene are SEHNR and FQNEAQ (reference sequence). The CDR3 is 15 residues long. Written as DNA, the CDR3 is TGTGCCAGCAGCCGGGACAGTCATTTCCAAGAGACCCAGTACTTC. Translating it yields CASSRDSHFQETQYF.

The chain employs TRBV7-9 and TRBJ1-1, with D possibly being TRBD1 (6 bases). The V and J ends lost 2 bases and 5 bases respectively, with 9 bases between them. This CDR3 is 13 amino acids long. Germline CDR1 SEHNR, CDR2 FQNEAQ (reference sequence). The CDR3 DNA sequence: TGTGCCAGCAGCTTAACAGGGAAAACTGAAGCTTTCTTT. Amino acid sequence: CASSLTGKTEAFF.

This rearrangement joins TRBV7-9 to TRBJ2-3; D is ambiguous. In germline, CDR1 is SEHNR, CDR2 FQNEAQ (reference sequence). The CDR3 totals 18 residues. The V end lost 1 base, the J end lost 4 bases, and 21 bases lay between the germline ends. The CDR3 loop reads CASSLGPAIATLADTQYF. The CDR3 DNA sequence: TGTGCCAGCAGCTTAGGCCCAGCTATAGCAACCCTCGCAGATACGCAGTATTTT.

This clone was observed a handful of times. The chain combines TRBV6-1 with TRBJ2-3; the D is unclear. Trimming took 0 bases from V and 1 from J, leaving 2 bases between them. Looked up from germline, CDR1 is MNHNS and CDR2 is SASEGT. This CDR3 region has 13 residues. This chain's CDR3 is CASSEAGTDTQYF. In DNA form, the CDR3 reads TGTGCCAGCAGTGAAGCCGGCACAGATACGCAGTATTTT.

In DNA, the CDR3 is TGTGCCAGCAGCTCCGACAGGGATACTGAAGCTTTCTTT. The encoded protein is CASSSDRDTEAFF. The J gene is TRBJ1-1, the V gene TRBV7-9; 7 nucleotides line up with TRBD1. Germline lookup yields CDR1 SEHNR and CDR2 FQNEAQ (reference sequence). V gave up 4 bases and J gave up 5 bases; unmatched junction bases: 4. The CDR3 is 13 residues long. Full variable domain (remainder filled in from reference TRBV7-9 and TRBJ1-1): DTGVSQNPRHKITKRGQNVTFRCDPISEHNRLYWYRQTLGQGPEFLTYFQNEAQLEKSRLLSDRFSAERPKGSFSTLEIQRTEQGDSAMYLCASSSDRDTEAFFGQGTRLTVV.

This chain connects TRBV7-2 to TRBJ1-2; possibly TRBD1 for D (5 bases). CDR3 size: 14 residues. Germline CDR1 is SGHTA and CDR2 is FQGNSA. Trimming shortened V by 1 base and J by 4 bases, and 10 bases separated the two germline ends. The CDR3 bases are TGTGCCAGCAGCTTAGGGGGCGCCCCCTATGGCTACACCTTC. It codes for CASSLGGAPYGYTF.

V is TRBV5-3 and J is TRBJ2-7; maybe TRBD2 (5 bases). TRBV5-3 is flagged as an ORF with uncertain function. V was trimmed by 4 bases and J by 6 bases, leaving 20 bases between them. The CDR3 spans 15 residues. In nucleotides, the CDR3 is TGTGCCAGAAGCGAGCCGGGATCAAAGAGGCTCGAGCAGTACTTC. Protein product: CARSEPGSKRLEQYF.

The chain carries TRBV10-3 and TRBJ2-3, with 11 nucleotides matching TRBD2. The germline CDR1 and CDR2 sequences are ENHRY and SYGVKD. J lost 0 bases, V lost 6 bases, and 2 bases had no gene match. This CDR3 has 15 amino acids. The CDR3 nucleotides are TGTGCCATCAGGGGGACTAGCGGAAGCACAGATACGCAGTATTTT. It codes for CAIRGTSGSTDTQYF.

This clone occurred a few times. V is TRBV28 and J is TRBJ1-5; 7 nucleotides match TRBD1. The germline CDR1 and CDR2 sequences are MDHEN and SYDVKM. The CDR3 is 15 residues long. V was pared by 6 bases and J by 4 bases, with 9 bases of the junction left unmatched. In DNA, the CDR3 is TGTGCCAGCAGCCGAGATGACAGGGCAAATCAGCCCCAGCATTTT. The encoded protein is CASSRDDRANQPQHF.

The chain carries TRBV5-1 and TRBJ1-5, with D possibly TRBD1 on 5 matching bases. Deletions cut 0 bases from V and 1 base from J, with 8 bases between. CDR1 is SGHRS and CDR2 is YFSETQ in the germline V gene. The CDR3 has 15 amino acids. The CDR3 DNA sequence: TGCGCCAGCAGCTTGGGGGCAGGGAGCAATCAGCCCCAGCATTTT. It encodes CASSLGAGSNQPQHF. The whole variable domain, remainder taken from reference TRBV5-1 and TRBJ1-5, is KAGVTQTPRYLIKTRGQQVTLSCSPISGHRSVSWYQQTPGQGLQFLFEYFSETQRNKGNFPGRFSGRQFSNSRSEMNVSTLELGDSALYLCASSLGAGSNQPQHFGDGTRLSIL.

The CDR3 loop reads CASSRRQDFGETGELFF. CDR3 sequence (DNA): TGCGCCAGCAGCCGCCGACAGGACTTCGGTGAGACCGGGGAGCTGTTTTTT. The chain links TRBV4-1 to TRBJ2-2; tentatively, D is TRBD1 (6 bases). In germline, CDR1 is MGHRA, CDR2 YSYEKL. CDR3 length: 17 residues. Trimming removed 4 bases at V and 5 bases at J, with 20 bases between.

The chain employs TRBV9 and TRBJ2-3; 7 positions agree with TRBD2. The CDR3 loop spans 15 amino acids. V shed 3 bases and J 8 bases; nucleotides not matched to a gene: 12. Germline lookup yields CDR1 SGDLS and CDR2 YYNGEE. The CDR3 sequence is CASSASGTTGVTQYF. CDR3 nucleotides: TGTGCCAGCAGCGCCTCCGGGACTACGGGTGTTACGCAGTATTTT. Full variable domain (outside the CDR3, taken from reference TRBV9 and TRBJ2-3): DSGVTQTPKHLITATGQRVTLRCSPRSGDLSVYWYQQSLDQGLQFLIQYYNGEERAKGNILERFSAQQFPDLHSELNLSSLELGDSALYFCASSASGTTGVTQYFGPGTRLTVL.

The rearrangement joins TRBV13 to TRBJ2-5; 9 nucleotides line up with TRBD2. The J call may not be correct, given that the DNA end is closer to TRBJ2-7. CDR3 length: 16 amino acids. Germline CDR1 PRHDT, CDR2 FYEKMQ (reference sequence). CDR3 sequence reads: CASSPGPSGDSYEQYF. DNA of the CDR3: TGTGCCAGCAGCCCAGGGCCTAGCGGGGACTCCTACGAGCAGTACTTC.

This clone was detected only a few times. The chain combines TRBV2 with TRBJ2-5, with 8 positions matching TRBD1. The end of the DNA aligns better with TRBJ2-7, so the J call may be wrong. CDR1 is SNHLY and CDR2 is FYNNEI in the germline V gene. The CDR3 totals 13 residues. The CDR3 DNA follows: TGTGCCAGCAGACGACAGGGGTCCCACGAGCAGTACTTC. It encodes CASRRQGSHEQYF.

This clone turned up a few times. The rearrangement joins TRBV6-1 to TRBJ1-5, with a possible D match to TRBD1 (6 bases). The V gene's germline CDR1 is MNHNS and CDR2 SASEGT. With 3 bases removed from V and 4 bases from J, the gap between germline ends came to 16 bases. The CDR3 is made up of 16 amino acids. CDR3 coding DNA: TGTGCCAGCAGTGATTTTGTTGGCAGGGGTAATCAGCCCCAGCATTTT. Translating it yields CASSDFVGRGNQPQHF.

This chain uses TRBV19 with TRBJ1-5; 10 nucleotides align to TRBD1. The CDR3 contains 16 residues. The V and J ends lost 1 base and 7 bases, in that order; junction bases with no gene match: 7. Germline values: CDR1 LNHDA, CDR2 SQIVND (reference sequence). DNA of the CDR3: TGTGCCAGTAGTATAGGGGACAGGGGAATCAGGCAGCCCCAGCATTTT. It codes for CASSIGDRGIRQPQHF. Combining the CDR3 with reference TRBV19 and TRBJ1-5 gives the whole variable domain DGGITQSPKYLFRKEGQNVTLSCEQNLNHDAMYWYRQDPGQGLRLIYYSQIVNDFQKGDIAEGYSVSREKKESFPLTVTSAQKNPTAFYLCASSIGDRGIRQPQHFGDGTRLSIL.

This chain connects TRBV6-1 to TRBJ2-2, with 7 bases aligning to TRBD2. The CDR3 runs to 16 residues. Germline CDR1 and CDR2: MNHNS and SASEGT. V trimming: 0 bases; J trimming: 5 bases; junction bases outside the gene matches: 6. CDR3 loop: CASSEAAGVRTGELFF. The CDR3 bases are TGTGCCAGCAGTGAAGCGGCGGGAGTAAGAACCGGGGAGCTGTTTTTT.

On this clone itself: The junction departs from germline at one end; a sequencing error may be responsible. In DNA form, the CDR3 reads TGTGCTAGCAGATACGTATCCCAGGGGTTTGTCCGGTTCCGGACTGAAGCTTTCTTT. Amino acid sequence: CASRYVSQGFVRFRTEAFF. This chain links TRBV7-7 with TRBJ1-1, with a tentative D call TRBD1 (6 bases). The CDR3 is 19 residues long. CDR1 and CDR2 (germline): SSHAT, FNYEAQ (reference sequence). Filled out from reference TRBV7-7 and TRBJ1-1, the complete variable domain reads GAGVSQSPRYKVTKRGQDVTLRCDPISSHATLYWYQQALGQGPEFLTYFNYEAQPDKSGLPSDRFSAERPEGSISTLTIQRTEQRDSAMYRCASRYVSQGFVRFRTEAFFGQGTRLTVV.

The genes are TRBV4-2 and TRBJ2-3, with 7 bases aligning to TRBD2. CDR1 is LGHNA, CDR2 YNFKEQ, per germline. With V trimmed by 3 bases and J by 5 bases, 5 bases remained unmatched. This CDR3 has 14 residues. CDR3 sequence (DNA): TGTGCCAGCAGCCACGCGGGAGATCAAGATACGCAGTATTTT. This encodes CASSHAGDQDTQYF.

The chain has TRBV6-5 and TRBJ2-1, with a tentative D call TRBD2 (6 bases). CDR3 length: 14 amino acids. Per germline, CDR1 MNHEY and CDR2 SVGAGI. V was pared by 7 bases and J by 4 bases, with 14 bases between. CDR3 protein: CASKLLAQYNEQFF. The CDR3 region has the DNA TGTGCCAGCAAGTTGCTAGCGCAGTACAATGAGCAGTTCTTC.

The chain links TRBV14 to TRBJ1-1; tentatively, D is TRBD1 (5 bases). Trimming cost V 3 bases and J 5 bases, with 19 bases left between them. The CDR3 runs 16 residues. CDR1 and CDR2 (germline): SGHDN, FVKESK. The CDR3 bases are TGTGCCAGCAGCCAGAAACCGACCGGGGAGGGGACTGAAGCTTTCTTT. Its translation is CASSQKPTGEGTEAFF.

This chain joins TRBV27 and TRBJ2-3, with D hard to call. The CDR3 contains 14 residues. The V gene's germline CDR1 is MNHEY and CDR2 SMNVEV (reference sequence). V lost 4 bases and J lost 8, with 16 bases in between. CDR3 DNA: TGTGCCAGCAGTTCCCCCCCCCTATTTACTACGCAGTATTTT. Translated: CASSSPPLFTTQYF.